These 20 T cell receptor beta chains originate from one sample sequenced in a study of blood T cell repertoires in COVID-19 (dated by TCRdb to the early 2020s). Library method: the immunoSEQ multiplex PCR assay. In its TCRdb copy, this immuneACCESS table keeps in-frame sequences only and misses some clones. Where compared with another copy, unresolved V genes explain less than half of these, and the others have no known cause. The sample yields 200,000 to 250,000 clones; around 80% were counted once. The ten largest clones take up 7.2% of the sample. The sample consisted of peripheral blood. The source is a woman in her seventies with acute or convalescent COVID-19.

This rearrangement joins TRBV20-1 to TRBJ2-7; D remains unclear. The V gene lost 3 bases and the J gene lost 5 bases, with 11 bases spanning the gap. CDR1 and CDR2 from the germline V gene are DFQATT and SNEGSKA (reference sequence). The CDR3 runs to 12 residues. The CDR3 DNA reads as TGCAGTGCTAGTTCTGGTGGAGACGAGCAGTACGTC. This sequence encodes CSASSGGDEQYV.

This sequence joins TRBV6-1 and TRBJ1-2; D may be TRBD1 (5 bases). Per germline, CDR1 MNHNS and CDR2 SASEGT. Between the trimmed V and J ends, which lost 5 bases and 3 bases, there was a span of 13 bases. The CDR3 is 14 residues long. The CDR3 region has the DNA TGTGCCAGCAGTATAACAGGCGACGACTATGGCTACACCTTC. Translating gives CASSITGDDYGYTF.

The chain links TRBV9 to TRBJ2-1; 7 positions match TRBD2. Germline V gives CDR1 SGDLS, CDR2 YYNGEE. V shed 8 bases and J 2 bases; nucleotides not matched to a gene: 10. The CDR3 sequence is 15 residues long. The CDR3 coding sequence is TGTGCCAGGGGACGTAGCGGGCGCCCCTACAATGAGCAGTTCTTC. This gives the protein CARGRSGRPYNEQFF.

This chain links TRBV6-5 with TRBJ1-6, with 7 bases fitting TRBD1. CDR3 length: 14 amino acids. Germline V gene sequence: CDR1 MNHEY, CDR2 SVGAGI. The V segment lost 8 bases and the J segment 8 bases; nucleotides outside the gene matches: 9. The CDR3 is CASGRQGVDSPLHF. Here the CDR3 DNA reads TGTGCCAGCGGGCGACAGGGTGTTGATTCACCCCTCCACTTT.

This clone was observed a few times. The CDR3 nucleotides are TGTGCCAGCAGTTTTAGGGACAGCTCCTACGAGCAGTACTTC. Protein: CASSFRDSSYEQYF. The chain carries TRBV27 and TRBJ2-7, with 7 bases aligning to TRBD1. Looked up from germline, CDR1 is MNHEY and CDR2 is SMNVEV (reference sequence). The CDR3 length is 14 residues. V was clipped by 3 bases and J by 0 bases; unmatched bases: 2.

V gene TRBV24-1 combines with J gene TRBJ1-5, with D maybe TRBD1 (6 bases). Looked up from germline, CDR1 is KGHDR and CDR2 is SFDVKD. Trimming left V 10 bases short and J 3 bases short, with 15 bases between. The CDR3 consists of 14 residues. CDR3 amino acids: CATQGIRNNQPQHF. CDR3 nucleotide sequence: TGTGCCACGCAGGGGATAAGGAACAATCAGCCCCAGCATTTT.

The rearrangement joins TRBV28 to TRBJ2-7; 8 bases match TRBD1. Germline V gene data show CDR1 as MDHEN and CDR2 as SYDVKM. The V gene end was trimmed by 5 bases and the J gene end by 3 bases; junction bases not matched to a gene: 12. CDR3 length: 16 amino acids. CDR3 bases: TGTGCCAGCAGTGTACTTTCCGGGACAGGTTTCTACGAGCAGTACTTC. This encodes CASSVLSGTGFYEQYF.

This chain joins TRBV7-8 and TRBJ2-4, with a weak D call TRBD1 (6 bases). This CDR3 spans 14 amino acids. Germline lookup yields CDR1 SGHVS and CDR2 FQNEAQ. V was cut by 6 bases and J by 9 bases, with 18 bases left in between. This chain's CDR3 is CASSYPAGASIQYF. The CDR3 DNA sequence: TGTGCCAGCAGTTATCCCGCAGGGGCGAGCATTCAGTACTTC.

The V call is TRBV19, the J call TRBJ2-1, with D perhaps TRBD2 (5 bases). V lost 3 bases, J lost 9 bases, and 12 bases lay in between. Germline CDR1 reads LNHDA; CDR2 reads SQIVND (reference sequence). The CDR3 has 13 amino acids. The CDR3 coding sequence is TGTGCCAGTAGTATGAACTCTCGGGGTGAGCAGTTCTTC. It codes for CASSMNSRGEQFF.

V gene TRBV27 combines with J gene TRBJ2-3; 8 nucleotides match TRBD2. Germline values: CDR1 MNHEY, CDR2 SMNVEV (reference sequence). Trimming cost V 5 bases and J 1 base; bases outside gene matches: 5. The CDR3 loop spans 15 amino acids. CDR3 nucleotides: TGTGCCAGCAGTCCAGCGGGGGCCCGCACAGATACGCAGTATTTT. This sequence encodes CASSPAGARTDTQYF.

The chain employs TRBV15 and TRBJ2-4, with 11 bases identical to TRBD2. Trimming at V came to 5 bases and at J to 5 bases, leaving 8 bases not matched to a gene. The germline gives CDR1 LNHNV, CDR2 YYDKDF (reference sequence). CDR3 length: 16 residues. CDR3 coding DNA: TGTGCCACCAGCGTCGGAATAGCGGGGGGGGAAAACATTCAGTACTTC. Its translation: CATSVGIAGGENIQYF.

Relative to its sample, this clone is medium-sized. The gene calls are TRBV7-3 and TRBJ2-3; 9 nucleotides agree with TRBD1. The junction had 7 bases not matched to a gene; V was cut back by 5 bases and J by 4 bases. In germline, CDR1 is SGHTA, CDR2 FQGTGA. The CDR3 has 15 amino acids. Written as DNA, the CDR3 is TGTGCCAGCAGCCCCGGACAGGGGTACGCAGATACGCAGTATTTT. Its protein product is CASSPGQGYADTQYF.

This clone has just one count. The rearrangement uses TRBV6-5 and TRBJ2-5; TRBD1 is a possible D gene (6 bases). The CDR3 contains 15 residues. V lost 4 bases and J lost 10, with 22 bases in between. Germline loops: CDR1 MNHEY, CDR2 SVGAGI. The CDR3 is CASSFSFELGAYQYF. CDR3 DNA: TGTGCCAGCAGTTTTTCCTTCGAACTGGGGGCTTACCAGTACTTC.

The V and J genes are TRBV19 and TRBJ2-7; 12 positions match TRBD2. Trimming took 3 bases from V and 3 from J; bases not matched to a gene: 9. Germline CDR1 LNHDA, CDR2 SQIVND (reference sequence). The CDR3 loop spans 17 amino acids. CDR3 residues: CASSIWLAGGPYYEQYF. The CDR3 region has the DNA TGTGCCAGTAGTATCTGGCTAGCGGGGGGGCCATACTACGAGCAGTACTTC.

This chain joins TRBV7-2 and TRBJ2-7; maybe TRBD1 (5 bases). The length of the CDR3 is 14 residues. CDR1 is SGHTA and CDR2 is FQGNSA in the germline V gene. The germline V and J ends were trimmed by 5 bases and 9 bases, with 20 bases remaining between them. In DNA, the CDR3 is TGTGCCAGCAGCCAGGGTTCACTGGACGTCTGGCAGTACTTC. The encoded protein is CASSQGSLDVWQYF.

The V call is TRBV6-6, the J call TRBJ1-5, with D perhaps TRBD1 (5 bases). CDR1 MNHNY and CDR2 SVGAGI come from the germline V gene (reference sequence). The CDR3 runs to 15 residues. Trimming took 7 bases from V and 6 from J, leaving 19 bases between them. The CDR3 loop reads CASTLIGGAGQPQHF. Written as DNA, the CDR3 is TGTGCCAGCACCCTGATCGGCGGGGCGGGTCAGCCCCAGCATTTT.

The chain has TRBV19 and TRBJ2-5; 10 bases align to TRBD2. Trimming removed 5 bases from V and 7 bases from J; junction bases left unmatched: 4. The CDR3 is 13 residues long. Germline CDR1 is LNHDA and CDR2 is SQIVND (reference sequence). The CDR3 DNA sequence: TGTGCCAGTAGTTCTATAGCGGGAGGGACCCAGTACTTC. This encodes CASSSIAGGTQYF.

The J gene is TRBJ2-2, the V gene TRBV9; 12 bases are a match to TRBD2. Per germline, CDR1 SGDLS and CDR2 YYNGEE. The CDR3 is made up of 16 amino acids. Germline trimming cut 4 bases from V and 3 bases from J; bases unmatched to any gene: 4. Written as DNA, the CDR3 is TGTGCCAGCAGCTCCAGACTAGCGGGGGACACCGGGGAGCTGTTTTTT. Translating it yields CASSSRLAGDTGELFF.

This chain connects TRBV11-2 to TRBJ2-3; 8 bases line up with TRBD2. Germline-derived CDR1 and CDR2 are SGHAT and FQNNGV. This CDR3 is built from 17 residues. The V segment lost 5 bases and the J segment 5 bases; nucleotides outside the gene matches: 15. The CDR3 protein is CASSPSAPGGSGDTQYF. The CDR3 region has the DNA TGTGCCAGCAGCCCCAGCGCTCCGGGGGGGTCCGGAGATACGCAGTATTTT.

This clone was counted many times. This chain connects TRBV3-1 (or the pseudogene TRBV3-2) to TRBJ2-1; no clear D. This CDR3 region has 15 residues. Germline V gives CDR1 LGHDT, CDR2 YNNKEL (reference sequence). Trimming pared 4 bases from V and 2 bases from J, leaving 12 bases between. DNA for the CDR3: TGTGCCAGCAGCCTAAGCTACCAAACCTACAATGAGCAGTTCTTC. It translates to CASSLSYQTYNEQFF.